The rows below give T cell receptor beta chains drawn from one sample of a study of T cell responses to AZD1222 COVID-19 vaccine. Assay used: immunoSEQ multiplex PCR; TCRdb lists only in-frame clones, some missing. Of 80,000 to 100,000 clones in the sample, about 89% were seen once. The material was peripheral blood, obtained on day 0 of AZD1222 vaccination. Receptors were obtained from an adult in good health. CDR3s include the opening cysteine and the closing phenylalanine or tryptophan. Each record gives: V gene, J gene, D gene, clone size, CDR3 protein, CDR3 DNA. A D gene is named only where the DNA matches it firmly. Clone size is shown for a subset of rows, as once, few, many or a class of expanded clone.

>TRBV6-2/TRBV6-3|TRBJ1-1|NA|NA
CASSYSVNGRQAMNTEAFF
TGTGCCAGCAGTTACTCTGTGAATGGGAGACAGGCCATGAACACTGAAGCTTTCTTT
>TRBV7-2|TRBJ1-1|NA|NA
CASSLAREGTEAFF
TGTGCCAGCAGCTTAGCGCGAGAGGGAACTGAAGCTTTCTTT
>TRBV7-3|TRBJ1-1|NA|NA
CASSLGGSTEAFF
TGTGCCAGCAGCTTAGGGGGGTCCACTGAAGCTTTCTTT
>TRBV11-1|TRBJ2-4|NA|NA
CASSEGKNIQYF
TGTGCCAGCAGCGAGGGCAAAAACATTCAGTACTTC
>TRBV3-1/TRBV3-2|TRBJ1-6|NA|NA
CASSQGVVRDEKFHSPLHF
TGTGCCAGCAGCCAAGGTGTTGTTAGGGACGAAAAGTTTCATTCACCCCTCCACTTT
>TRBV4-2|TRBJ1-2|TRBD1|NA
CASSQEDRANYGYTF
TGTGCCAGCAGCCAAGAAGACAGGGCTAACTATGGCTACACCTTC
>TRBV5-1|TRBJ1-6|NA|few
CASSLEGASPLHF
TGCGCCAGCAGCTTGGAGGGAGCCTCACCCCTCCACTTT
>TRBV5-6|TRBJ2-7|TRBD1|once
CASSSWTGGTGEQYF
TGTGCCAGCAGCTCCTGGACAGGGGGCACGGGGGAGCAGTACTTC
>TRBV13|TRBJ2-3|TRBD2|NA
CASSLTGGGRQYF
TGTGCCAGCAGCTTAACCGGGGGCGGGAGGCAATATTTT
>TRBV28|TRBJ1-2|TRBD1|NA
CASSSQGAGFSRGYTF
TGTGCCAGCAGTTCCCAGGGGGCGGGCTTTTCTAGGGGCTACACCTTC
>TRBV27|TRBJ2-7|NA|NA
CASSFPGRTYEQYF
TGTGCCAGCAGTTTTCCGGGGAGGACCTACGAGCAGTACTTC
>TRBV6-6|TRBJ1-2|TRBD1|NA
CASSSGQGYYGYTF
TGTGCCAGCAGCTCGGGACAGGGGTACTATGGCTACACCTTC
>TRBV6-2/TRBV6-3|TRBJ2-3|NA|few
CASSYSTASTDTQYF
TGTGCCAGCAGTTACTCGACAGCTAGCACAGATACGCAGTATTTT
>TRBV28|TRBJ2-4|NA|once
CASSFLGYPQNIQYF
TGTGCCAGCAGTTTTCTAGGGTACCCCCAAAACATTCAGTACTTC
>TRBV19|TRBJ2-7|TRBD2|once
CASSTGLAISYEQYF
TGTGCCAGTAGTACGGGACTAGCAATTTCCTACGAGCAGTACTTC
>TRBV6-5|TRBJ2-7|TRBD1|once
CASSGTGEQYF
TGTGCCAGCAGCGGGACAGGGGAGCAGTACTTC
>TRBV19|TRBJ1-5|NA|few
CASSILSGTHQPQHF
TGTGCCAGTAGTATCCTTTCCGGGACCCATCAGCCCCAGCATTTT
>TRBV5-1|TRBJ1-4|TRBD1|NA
CASSLQGAGEKLFF
TGCGCCAGCAGCTTACAGGGGGCGGGAGAAAAACTGTTTTTT
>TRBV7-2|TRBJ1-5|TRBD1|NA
CASSFRQGKDQPQHF
TGTGCCAGCAGCTTTAGACAGGGGAAAGATCAGCCCCAGCATTTT
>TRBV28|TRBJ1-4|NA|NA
CASRLSLTFTNEKLFF
TGTGCCAGCAGACTGTCCCTGACTTTCACTAATGAAAAACTGTTTTTT